This section outlines one TCR beta chain sequence together with its context. Germline V lookup: CDR1 LGHDT, CDR2 YNNKEL (reference sequence). With 1 base removed from V and 8 bases from J, the gap between germline ends came to 14 bases. The CDR3 runs 14 residues. From the RT-PCR reads, TCRdb called clonotypes with MiXCR, one entry per CDR3 protein. Here the sample spans roughly 190,000 distinct CDR3 sequences, around two fifths being singletons. The sample comes from a study of patients and donors after allogeneic stem cell transplantation. The V and J genes are TRBV3-1 and TRBJ1-2; D not certain. The sequenced material came from blood, either unsorted or a sorted T cell fraction (not recorded which). This sequence was found in a human donor who was either an allogeneic HSCT recipient or a stem cell or donor lymphocyte infusion donor (not recorded which). It is not recorded whose cells these are; they may come from a transplant donor. CDR3 sequence: CASSQGLSVWGYTF. CDR3 sequence (DNA): TGTGCCAGCAGCCAAGGGTTGTCGGTCTGGGGCTACACCTTC.